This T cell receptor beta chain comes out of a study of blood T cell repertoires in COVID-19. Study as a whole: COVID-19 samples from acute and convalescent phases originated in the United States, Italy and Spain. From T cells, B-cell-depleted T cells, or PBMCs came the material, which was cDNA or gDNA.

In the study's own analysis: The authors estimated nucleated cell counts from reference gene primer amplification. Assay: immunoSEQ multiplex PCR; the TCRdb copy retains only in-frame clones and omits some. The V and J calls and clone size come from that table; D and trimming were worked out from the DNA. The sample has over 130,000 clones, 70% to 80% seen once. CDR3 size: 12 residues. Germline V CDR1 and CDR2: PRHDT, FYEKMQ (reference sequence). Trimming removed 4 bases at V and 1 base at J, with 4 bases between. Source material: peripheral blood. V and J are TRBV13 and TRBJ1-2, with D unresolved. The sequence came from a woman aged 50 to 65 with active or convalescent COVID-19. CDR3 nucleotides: TGTGCCAGCAGCTCCCGTAACTATGGCTACACCTTC. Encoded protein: CASSSRNYGYTF.